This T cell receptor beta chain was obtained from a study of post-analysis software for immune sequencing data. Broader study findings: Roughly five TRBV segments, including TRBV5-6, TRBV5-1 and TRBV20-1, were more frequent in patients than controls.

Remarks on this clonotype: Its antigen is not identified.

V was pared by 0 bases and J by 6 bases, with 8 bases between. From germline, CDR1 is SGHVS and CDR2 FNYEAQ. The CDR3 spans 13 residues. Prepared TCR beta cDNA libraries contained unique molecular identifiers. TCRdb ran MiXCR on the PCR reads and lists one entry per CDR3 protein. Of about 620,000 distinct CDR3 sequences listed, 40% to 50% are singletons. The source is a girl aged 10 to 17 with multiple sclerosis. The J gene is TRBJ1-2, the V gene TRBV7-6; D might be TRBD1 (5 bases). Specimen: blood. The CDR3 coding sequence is TGTGCCAGCAGCTTAGCGGGGCAGGATGGCTACACCTTC. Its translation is CASSLAGQDGYTF.